These T cell receptor beta chains were read from a single sample in a study of siplizumab effects on memory and regulatory T cells. Here immunoSEQ multiplex PCR was the method, and the copy in TCRdb shows in-frame clones only, minus some. Of some 120,000 clones detected, 93% appear once; the ten largest clones hold over 0.15%. Input material: non-Treg CD4+ T cells sorted from blood. These receptors were collected from a human donor in good health. The CDR3 runs from the conserved cysteine through the conserved F or W. The order of the fields is clone size, J gene, D gene, V gene, CDR3 protein, CDR3 DNA. The D gene is left open where the match is weak. Not all rows give a size; the values are once, few, many and, for expanded clones, a class.

clone size: once; J gene: TRBJ2-7; D gene: NA; V gene: TRBV6-1; CDR3 protein: CASTGTSTYEQYF; CDR3 DNA: TGTGCCAGCACCGGGACATCGACCTACGAGCAGTACTTC
clone size: NA; J gene: TRBJ2-6; D gene: NA; V gene: TRBV6-4; CDR3 protein: CASSDQGSGANVLTF; CDR3 DNA: TGTGCCAGCAGTGATCAAGGGAGCGGGGCCAACGTCCTGACTTTC
clone size: once; J gene: TRBJ2-3; D gene: TRBD1; V gene: TRBV10-1; CDR3 protein: CASSSRGRPDTQYF; CDR3 DNA: TGCGCCAGCAGTTCCAGGGGGCGTCCAGATACGCAGTATTTT
clone size: NA; J gene: TRBJ1-2; D gene: NA; V gene: TRBV27; CDR3 protein: CASSRGDAGASTTTF; CDR3 DNA: TGTGCCAGCAGTCGTGGGGACGCTGGGGCCTCTACGACCACCTTC
clone size: once; J gene: TRBJ2-5; D gene: TRBD1; V gene: TRBV7-9; CDR3 protein: CASSPGGGETQYF; CDR3 DNA: TGTGCCAGCAGCCCAGGGGGCGGGGAGACCCAGTACTTC
clone size: NA; J gene: TRBJ1-5; D gene: NA; V gene: TRBV10-1; CDR3 protein: CASSESGRNQPQHF; CDR3 DNA: TGCGCCAGCAGTGAGTCGGGGAGAAATCAGCCCCAGCATTTT
clone size: NA; J gene: TRBJ2-7; D gene: TRBD1; V gene: TRBV10-3; CDR3 protein: CAISRDRGSYEQYF; CDR3 DNA: TGTGCCATCAGTCGGGACAGGGGCTCCTACGAGCAGTACTTC
clone size: NA; J gene: TRBJ2-2; D gene: TRBD2; V gene: TRBV7-2; CDR3 protein: CASSTGLAGGGYTGELFF; CDR3 DNA: TGTGCCAGCAGTACGGGACTAGCGGGGGGTGGGTACACCGGGGAGCTGTTTTTT
clone size: NA; J gene: TRBJ2-1; D gene: NA; V gene: TRBV5-1; CDR3 protein: CASSLATGPNYNEQFF; CDR3 DNA: TGCGCCAGCAGCCTAGCGACGGGACCTAACTACAATGAGCAGTTCTTC
clone size: NA; J gene: TRBJ1-2; D gene: NA; V gene: TRBV21-1; CDR3 protein: CASSKGRLHLNDYGYTF; CDR3 DNA: TGTGCCAGCAGCAAAGGTCGTCTACACCTCAACGACTATGGCTACACCTTC
clone size: NA; J gene: TRBJ1-2; D gene: TRBD1; V gene: TRBV28; CDR3 protein: CASSSTGGANYGYTF; CDR3 DNA: TGTGCCAGCAGCTCGACAGGGGGCGCGAACTATGGCTACACCTTC
clone size: NA; J gene: TRBJ1-2; D gene: NA; V gene: TRBV25-1; CDR3 protein: CASSRGGGYGYTF; CDR3 DNA: TGTGCCAGCAGTAGAGGGGGGGGATATGGCTACACCTTC
clone size: NA; J gene: TRBJ1-4; D gene: TRBD1; V gene: TRBV28; CDR3 protein: CASSHLDRAQNEKLFF; CDR3 DNA: TGTGCCAGCAGCCACCTAGACAGGGCCCAAAATGAAAAACTGTTTTTT
clone size: NA; J gene: TRBJ2-3; D gene: TRBD1; V gene: TRBV27; CDR3 protein: CASSFGARGYTDTQYF; CDR3 DNA: TGTGCCAGCAGTTTTGGGGCCAGGGGGTACACAGATACGCAGTATTTT
clone size: NA; J gene: TRBJ2-7; D gene: NA; V gene: TRBV7-9; CDR3 protein: CASSPLVGGAPYEQYF; CDR3 DNA: TGTGCCAGCAGCCCCCTCGTTGGAGGGGCTCCCTACGAGCAGTACTTC
clone size: NA; J gene: TRBJ1-1; D gene: NA; V gene: TRBV13; CDR3 protein: CASSLRGGTEAFF; CDR3 DNA: TGTGCCAGCAGCTTGCGGGGGGGGACTGAAGCTTTCTTT
clone size: NA; J gene: TRBJ2-2; D gene: TRBD2; V gene: TRBV7-2; CDR3 protein: CASSPLGLANTGELFF; CDR3 DNA: TGTGCCAGCAGCCCTTTGGGACTAGCGAACACCGGGGAGCTGTTTTTT
clone size: NA; J gene: TRBJ1-2; D gene: NA; V gene: TRBV30; CDR3 protein: CAWSVTESYTF; CDR3 DNA: TGTGCCTGGAGTGTAACAGAGAGCTACACCTTC
clone size: NA; J gene: TRBJ1-1; D gene: NA; V gene: TRBV5-1; CDR3 protein: CASSLAGMNTEAFF; CDR3 DNA: TGCGCCAGCAGCTTAGCGGGGATGAACACTGAAGCTTTCTTT
clone size: NA; J gene: TRBJ2-5; D gene: NA; V gene: TRBV21-1; CDR3 protein: CASSKVKGRETQYF; CDR3 DNA: TGTGCCAGCAGCAAAGTTAAGGGTCGAGAGACCCAGTACTTC
clone size: NA; J gene: TRBJ2-7; D gene: TRBD1; V gene: TRBV6-1; CDR3 protein: CASRTGTGAYEQYF; CDR3 DNA: TGTGCCAGCAGAACCGGGACAGGGGCCTACGAGCAGTACTTC
clone size: NA; J gene: TRBJ2-2; D gene: TRBD2; V gene: TRBV2; CDR3 protein: CASTGLAGSNTGELFF; CDR3 DNA: TGTGCCAGCACGGGACTAGCGGGATCGAACACCGGGGAGCTGTTTTTT